This T cell receptor beta chain is drawn from a study of blood T cell repertoires in COVID-19. There are 15 residues in the CDR3. Looked up from germline, CDR1 is SGHTA and CDR2 is FQGNSA. Between the trimmed V and J ends, which lost 1 base and 2 bases, there was a span of 12 bases. Repertoires were generated with immunoSEQ multiplex PCR, while TCRdb's copy carries only in-frame clones and drops some. The sample yields about 32,000 clones, roughly 90% seen once. The sample comprised peripheral blood. The genes are TRBV7-2 and TRBJ2-7; tentatively, D is TRBD2 (6 bases). This clonotype was obtained from a middle-aged man with active or convalescent COVID-19. CDR3 region: CASSLDGSFPYEQYF. As DNA, the CDR3 is TGTGCCAGCAGCTTAGACGGGAGTTTCCCCTACGAGCAGTACTTC. The full variable domain, its missing parts supplied by reference TRBV7-2 and TRBJ2-7, is GAGVSQSPSNKVTEKGKDVELRCDPISGHTALYWYRQSLGQGLEFLIYFQGNSAPDKSGLPSDRFSAERTGGSVSTLTIQRTQQEDSAVYLCASSLDGSFPYEQYFGPGTRLTVT.